Below are 16 T cell receptor beta chains sequenced from a single sample in a study of T cell responses to AZD1222 COVID-19 vaccine. The repertoire was sequenced with immunoSEQ multiplex PCR; TCRdb's copy has only in-frame clones and lacks some. The table includes over 80,000 clones, 75% to 90% detected once. Sequenced here: peripheral blood, sampled on day 0 of AZD1222 vaccination. All receptors derive from an adult in good health.

The V call is TRBV5-4, the J call TRBJ1-2, with 7 bases lining up with TRBD1. Losses at the gene ends were 4 bases for V and 8 bases for J; bases not matched to a gene: 8. The germline V gene has CDR1 SGHNT and CDR2 YYREEE (reference sequence). This CDR3 comprises 13 residues. The CDR3 reads CASSIQGSRGYTF. CDR3 nucleotide sequence: TGTGCCAGCAGCATACAGGGGTCGCGGGGCTACACCTTC.

The chain combines TRBV28 with TRBJ2-3; D uncertain. The CDR3 has 16 residues. Germline V gene lookup returns CDR1 MDHEN and CDR2 SYDVKM. V was clipped by 2 bases and J by 1 base, with 13 bases between them. In DNA, the CDR3 is TGTGCCAGCAGTTTAGAAGTGCGCGCGGGCACAGATACGCAGTATTTT. Its translation is CASSLEVRAGTDTQYF.

The chain recombines TRBV5-6 with TRBJ2-7, with D unclear. This CDR3 region has 13 residues. Germline CDR1 is SGHDT and CDR2 is YYEEEE. Trimming left V 5 bases short and J 2 bases short, with 11 bases between. The CDR3 DNA is TGTGCCAGCAGACTGGGCTATGCCTACGAGCAGTACTTC. Its protein is CASRLGYAYEQYF.

CDR3 bases: TGTGCCATCAGTGTCGGACAGGGAGTTACAGATACGCAGTATTTT. Protein sequence: CAISVGQGVTDTQYF. J is TRBJ2-3 and V is TRBV10-3; 8 positions agree with TRBD1. Germline lookup yields CDR1 ENHRY and CDR2 SYGVKD. The V segment lost 4 bases and the J segment 3 bases; nucleotides outside the gene matches: 6. CDR3 length: 15 residues.

V and J are TRBV27 and TRBJ1-6; D is undetermined. The V and J ends lost 7 bases and 8 bases respectively, with 18 bases between them. The CDR3 is 15 amino acids. Per the germline V gene, CDR1 is MNHEY and CDR2 is SMNVEV (reference sequence). The CDR3 protein is CASTNFRVPDSPLHF. In DNA form, the CDR3 reads TGTGCCAGCACCAATTTCCGGGTCCCCGATTCACCCCTCCACTTT.

The CDR3 is CASSQGSRGTGELFF. The CDR3 nucleotides are TGTGCCAGCAGCCAAGGTAGCAGGGGGACCGGGGAGCTGTTTTTT. V gene TRBV4-2 combines with J gene TRBJ2-2; 7 bases are a match to TRBD1. Germline CDR1 and CDR2: LGHNA and YNFKEQ. V shed 1 base, J shed 5 bases, and the junction held 4 bases outside the gene matches. The length of the CDR3 is 15 residues.

V gene TRBV28 combines with J gene TRBJ1-5; 8 bases are a match to TRBD1. The CDR3 is 14 amino acids. Losses at the gene ends were 5 bases for V and 5 bases for J; bases not matched to a gene: 5. Germline loops: CDR1 MDHEN, CDR2 SYDVKM. CDR3 in DNA: TGTGCCAGCAGTCCCGGGACAGGTCATCAGCCCCAGCATTTT. Its protein is CASSPGTGHQPQHF.

This rearrangement joins TRBV11-2 to TRBJ1-4; tentatively, D is TRBD1 (5 bases). V lost 8 bases and J lost 8, with 21 bases in between. The CDR3 covers 15 residues. Germline V lookup: CDR1 SGHAT, CDR2 FQNNGV. The DNA for the CDR3 is TGTGCCAGCCGGGACGCGATTGGGGGTGGAGAAAAACTGTTTTTT. Translated, it gives CASRDAIGGGEKLFF. Full variable domain (outside the CDR3, taken from reference TRBV11-2 and TRBJ1-4): EAGVAQSPRYKIIEKRQSVAFWCNPISGHATLYWYQQILGQGPKLLIQFQNNGVVDDSQLPKDRFSAERLKGVDSTLKIQPAKLEDSAVYLCASRDAIGGGEKLFFGSGTQLSVL.

The sample holds one count of this clone. The rearrangement links TRBV5-1 to TRBJ2-2; the match to TRBD2 covers 10 bases. Germline trimming cut 2 bases from V and 3 bases from J; bases unmatched to any gene: 1. Germline V gives CDR1 SGHRS, CDR2 YFSETQ. The CDR3 totals 15 residues. The CDR3 here is CASSLAGGDTGELFF. The DNA of the CDR3 is TGCGCCAGCAGCTTAGCGGGAGGGGACACCGGGGAGCTGTTTTTT.

This clone was picked up a small number of times. V gene TRBV19 combines with J gene TRBJ1-5; D ambiguous. Germline CDR1 is LNHDA and CDR2 is SQIVND (reference sequence). Trimming shortened V by 1 base and J by 6 bases, and 4 bases separated the two germline ends. The CDR3 totals 12 residues. CDR3 protein: CASSIVSQPQHF. CDR3 nucleotide sequence: TGTGCCAGTAGTATAGTCAGTCAGCCCCAGCATTTT.

J is TRBJ1-4 and V is TRBV27, with D perhaps matching TRBD1 (6 bases). Germline CDR1 reads MNHEY; CDR2 reads SMNVEV (reference sequence). The CDR3 is made up of 15 amino acids. The V end was cut by 5 bases, the J end by 4 bases, with 14 bases between. In nucleotides, the CDR3 is TGTGCCAGCAGTCCGACGACAGGAGTTAATGAAAAACTGTTTTTT. Its translation is CASSPTTGVNEKLFF.

CDR3 in amino acids: CASSAGTAGNTIYF. CDR3 DNA: TGTGCCAGCAGCGCCGGGACAGCCGGAAACACCATATATTTT. The chain joins TRBV3-1 (or the pseudogene TRBV3-2) to TRBJ1-3, with TRBD1 identical over 7 bases. The CDR3 is 14 residues long. CDR1 is LGHDT, CDR2 YNNKEL, per germline (reference sequence). V lost 5 bases and J lost 4; bases outside the gene matches: 5.

The genes are TRBV24-1 and TRBJ2-1; unclear D gene. Germline lookup yields CDR1 KGHDR and CDR2 SFDVKD. This CDR3 is built from 14 residues. V lost 3 bases and J lost 3, with 8 bases in between. CDR3 region: CATSDPGNYNEQFF. The CDR3 DNA reads as TGTGCCACCAGTGATCCTGGGAACTACAATGAGCAGTTCTTC.

V and J are TRBV3-1 (or the pseudogene TRBV3-2) and TRBJ2-1, with D tentatively TRBD1 (6 bases). The CDR3 is made up of 13 amino acids. With 0 bases removed from V and 13 bases from J, the gap between germline ends came to 13 bases. From germline, CDR1 is LGHDT and CDR2 YNNKEL (reference sequence). This CDR3 is CASSQEHRDEQFF. CDR3 DNA sequence: TGTGCCAGCAGCCAAGAGCACAGGGACGAACAGTTCTTC.

This clone was seen a single time. This rearrangement joins TRBV5-4 to TRBJ2-1; D is ambiguous. Trimming removed 5 bases at V and 6 bases at J, with 12 bases between. The germline V gene encodes CDR1 SGHNT and CDR2 YYREEE (reference sequence). The CDR3 consists of 13 residues. Written as DNA, the CDR3 is TGTGCCAGCAGGAGAGATAGTCTCAATGAGCAGTTCTTC. Translation gives CASRRDSLNEQFF.

This chain links TRBV6-5 with TRBJ1-3; D unresolved. CDR1 is MNHEY, CDR2 SVGAGI, per germline. The CDR3 totals 14 residues. V was clipped by 5 bases and J by 0 bases, with 8 bases between them. CDR3: CASSTRDSGNTIYF. The CDR3 region has the DNA TGTGCCAGCAGTACACGGGACTCTGGAAACACCATATATTTT.